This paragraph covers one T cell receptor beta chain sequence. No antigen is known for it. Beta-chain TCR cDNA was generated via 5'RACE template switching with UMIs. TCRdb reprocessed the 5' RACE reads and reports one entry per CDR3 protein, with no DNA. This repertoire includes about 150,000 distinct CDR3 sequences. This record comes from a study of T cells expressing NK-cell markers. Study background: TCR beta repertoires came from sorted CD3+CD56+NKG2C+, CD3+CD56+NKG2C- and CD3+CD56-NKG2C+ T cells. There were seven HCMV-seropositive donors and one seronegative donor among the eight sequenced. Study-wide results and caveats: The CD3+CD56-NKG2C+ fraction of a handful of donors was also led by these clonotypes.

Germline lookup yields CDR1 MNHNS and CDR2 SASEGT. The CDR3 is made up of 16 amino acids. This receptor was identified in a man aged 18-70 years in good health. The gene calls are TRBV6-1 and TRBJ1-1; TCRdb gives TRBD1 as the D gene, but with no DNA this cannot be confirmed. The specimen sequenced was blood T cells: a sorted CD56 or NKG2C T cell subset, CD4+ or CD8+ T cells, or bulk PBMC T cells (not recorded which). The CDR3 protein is CASSSNRGPLNTEAFF.